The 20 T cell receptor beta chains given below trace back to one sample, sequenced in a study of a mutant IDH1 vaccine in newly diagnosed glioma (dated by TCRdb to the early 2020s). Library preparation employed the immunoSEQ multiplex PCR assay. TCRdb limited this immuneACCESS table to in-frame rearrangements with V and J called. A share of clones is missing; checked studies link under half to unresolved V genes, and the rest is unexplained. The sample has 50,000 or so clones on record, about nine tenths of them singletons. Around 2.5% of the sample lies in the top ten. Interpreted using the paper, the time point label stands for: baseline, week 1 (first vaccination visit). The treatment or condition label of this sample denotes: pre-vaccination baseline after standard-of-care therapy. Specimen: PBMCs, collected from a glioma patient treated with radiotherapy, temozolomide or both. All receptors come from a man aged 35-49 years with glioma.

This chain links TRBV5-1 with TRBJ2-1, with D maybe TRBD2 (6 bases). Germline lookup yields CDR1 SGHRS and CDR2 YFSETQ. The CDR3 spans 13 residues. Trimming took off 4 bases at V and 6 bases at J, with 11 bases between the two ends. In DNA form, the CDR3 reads TGCGCCAGCAGCCTGGGACTGACCAATGAGCAGTTCTTC. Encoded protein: CASSLGLTNEQFF.

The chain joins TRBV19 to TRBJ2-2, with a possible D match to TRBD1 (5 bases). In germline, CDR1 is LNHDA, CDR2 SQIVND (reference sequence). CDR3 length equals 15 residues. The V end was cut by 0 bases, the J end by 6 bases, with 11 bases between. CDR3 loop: CASSIEAGWAGELFF. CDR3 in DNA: TGTGCCAGTAGTATAGAGGCAGGGTGGGCCGGGGAGCTGTTTTTT.

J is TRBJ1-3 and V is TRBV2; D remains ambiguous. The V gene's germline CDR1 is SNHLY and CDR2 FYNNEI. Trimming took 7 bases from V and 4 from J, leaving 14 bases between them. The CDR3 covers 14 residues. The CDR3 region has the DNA TGTGCCAGCACCATACTTGGTGGAGGAAACACCATATATTTT. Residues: CASTILGGGNTIYF.

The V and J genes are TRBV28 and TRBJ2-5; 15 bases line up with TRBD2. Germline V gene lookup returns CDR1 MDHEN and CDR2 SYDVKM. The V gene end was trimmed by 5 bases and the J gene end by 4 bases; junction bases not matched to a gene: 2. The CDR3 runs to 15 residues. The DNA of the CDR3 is TGTGCCAGCAGTCAGGGACTAGCGGGAGGAGAGACCCAGTACTTC. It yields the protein CASSQGLAGGETQYF.

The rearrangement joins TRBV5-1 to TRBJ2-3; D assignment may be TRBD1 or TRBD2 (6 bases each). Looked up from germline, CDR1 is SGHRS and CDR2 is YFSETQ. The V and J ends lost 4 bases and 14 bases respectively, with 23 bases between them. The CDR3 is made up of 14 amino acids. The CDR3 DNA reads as TGCGCCAGCAGCAGGGGGACTCAAGGGAGACAAGTGTATTTT. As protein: CASSRGTQGRQVYF. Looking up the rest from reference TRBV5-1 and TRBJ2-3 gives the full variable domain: KAGVTQTPRYLIKTRGQQVTLSCSPISGHRSVSWYQQTPGQGLQFLFEYFSETQRNKGNFPGRFSGRQFSNSRSEMNVSTLELGDSALYLCASSRGTQGRQVYFGPGTRLTVL.

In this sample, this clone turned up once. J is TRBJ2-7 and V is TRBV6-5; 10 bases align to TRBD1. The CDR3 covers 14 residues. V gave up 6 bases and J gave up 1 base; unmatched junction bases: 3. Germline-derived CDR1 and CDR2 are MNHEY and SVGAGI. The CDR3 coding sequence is TGTGCCAGCAGGCCGGGACAGGGGTCCTACGAGCAGTACTTC. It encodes CASRPGQGSYEQYF.

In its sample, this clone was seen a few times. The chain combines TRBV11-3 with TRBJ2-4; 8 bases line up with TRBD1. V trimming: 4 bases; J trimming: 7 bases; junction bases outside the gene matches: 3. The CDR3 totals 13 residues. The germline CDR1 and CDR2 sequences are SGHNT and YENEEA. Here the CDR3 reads CASSSDRANIQYF. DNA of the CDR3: TGTGCCAGCAGCTCGGACAGGGCGAACATTCAGTACTTC.

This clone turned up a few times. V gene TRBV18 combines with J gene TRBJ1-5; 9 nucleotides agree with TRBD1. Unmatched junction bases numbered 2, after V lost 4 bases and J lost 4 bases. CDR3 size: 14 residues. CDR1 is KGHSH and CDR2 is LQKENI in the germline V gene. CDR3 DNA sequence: TGTGCCAGCTCACGCGGGACAGGGAATCAGCCCCAGCATTTT. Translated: CASSRGTGNQPQHF. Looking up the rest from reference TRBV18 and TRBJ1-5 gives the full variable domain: NAGVMQNPRHLVRRRGQEARLRCSPMKGHSHVYWYRQLPEEGLKFMVYLQKENIIDESGMPKERFSAEFPKEGPSILRIQQVVRGDSAAYFCASSRGTGNQPQHFGDGTRLSIL.

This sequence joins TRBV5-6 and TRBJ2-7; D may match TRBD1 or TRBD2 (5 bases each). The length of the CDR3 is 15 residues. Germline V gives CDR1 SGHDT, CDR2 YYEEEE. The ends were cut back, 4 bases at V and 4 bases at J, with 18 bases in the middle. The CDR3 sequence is CASSGRGLQGYEQYF. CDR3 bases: TGTGCCAGCAGCGGCCGGGGCCTCCAAGGGTACGAGCAGTACTTC.

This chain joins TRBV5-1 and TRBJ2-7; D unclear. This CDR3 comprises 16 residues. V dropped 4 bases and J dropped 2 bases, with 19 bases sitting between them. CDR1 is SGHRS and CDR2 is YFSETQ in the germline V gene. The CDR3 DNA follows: TGCGCCAGCAGCACCGCATCGATGGCAGGAGCCTACGAGCAGTACTTC. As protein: CASSTASMAGAYEQYF.

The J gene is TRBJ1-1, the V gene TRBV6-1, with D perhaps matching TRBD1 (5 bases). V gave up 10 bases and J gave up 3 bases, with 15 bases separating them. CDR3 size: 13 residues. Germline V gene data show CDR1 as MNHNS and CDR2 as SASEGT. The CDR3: CANTAGRDTEAFF. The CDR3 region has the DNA TGTGCCAACACCGCGGGACGAGACACTGAAGCTTTCTTT.

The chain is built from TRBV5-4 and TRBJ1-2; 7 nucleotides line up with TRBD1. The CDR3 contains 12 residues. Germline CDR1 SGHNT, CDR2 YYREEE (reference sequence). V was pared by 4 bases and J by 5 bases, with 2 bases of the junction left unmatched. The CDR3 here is CASSQTGYGYTF. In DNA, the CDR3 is TGTGCCAGCAGCCAGACAGGGTATGGCTACACCTTC. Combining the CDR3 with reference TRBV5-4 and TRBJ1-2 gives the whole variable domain ETGVTQSPTHLIKTRGQQVTLRCSSQSGHNTVSWYQQALGQGPQFIFQYYREEENGRGNFPPRFSGLQFPNYSSELNVNALELDDSALYLCASSQTGYGYTFGSGTRLTVV.

CDR3: CASTYGRTDTQYF. The DNA of the CDR3 is TGTGCCAGCACATACGGGAGAACAGATACGCAGTATTTT. The chain has TRBV7-8 and TRBJ2-3; TRBD2 might be the D (6 bases). The germline V gene encodes CDR1 SGHVS and CDR2 FQNEAQ. The CDR3 sequence is 13 residues long. V was cut by 7 bases and J by 3 bases, with 11 bases left in between.

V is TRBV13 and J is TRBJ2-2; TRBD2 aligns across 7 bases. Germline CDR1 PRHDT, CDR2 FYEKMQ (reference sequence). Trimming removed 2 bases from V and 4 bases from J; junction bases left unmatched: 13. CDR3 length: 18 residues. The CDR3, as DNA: TGTGCCAGCAGCTTAACAAGTCGAATCGCGGGAGCCACCGGGGAGCTGTTTTTT. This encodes CASSLTSRIAGATGELFF.

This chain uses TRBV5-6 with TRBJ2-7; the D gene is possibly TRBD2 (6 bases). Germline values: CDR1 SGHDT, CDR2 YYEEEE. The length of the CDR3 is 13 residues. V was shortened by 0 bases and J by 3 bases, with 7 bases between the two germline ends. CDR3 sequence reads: CASSLGLGYEQYF. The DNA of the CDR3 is TGTGCCAGCAGCTTGGGACTAGGCTACGAGCAGTACTTC.

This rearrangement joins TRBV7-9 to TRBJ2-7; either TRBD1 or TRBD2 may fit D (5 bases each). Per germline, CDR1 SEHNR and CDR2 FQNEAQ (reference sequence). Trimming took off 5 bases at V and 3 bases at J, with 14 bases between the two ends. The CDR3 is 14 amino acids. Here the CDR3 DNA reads TGTGCCAGCAGCCACCTCCGGGACCTCTACGAGCAGTACTTC. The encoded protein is CASSHLRDLYEQYF.

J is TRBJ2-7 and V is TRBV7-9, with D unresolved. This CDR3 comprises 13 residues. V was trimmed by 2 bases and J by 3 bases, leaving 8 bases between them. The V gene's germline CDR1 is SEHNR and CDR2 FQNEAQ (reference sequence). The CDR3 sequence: CASSLPGGYEQYF. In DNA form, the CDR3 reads TGTGCCAGCAGCTTACCAGGCGGCTACGAGCAGTACTTC.

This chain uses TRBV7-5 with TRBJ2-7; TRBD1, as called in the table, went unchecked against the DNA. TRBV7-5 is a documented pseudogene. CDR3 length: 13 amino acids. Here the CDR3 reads CVRSPDRPYEQYF. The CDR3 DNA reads TGTGTCAGAAGCCCCGACAGGCCCTACGAGCAGTACTTC.

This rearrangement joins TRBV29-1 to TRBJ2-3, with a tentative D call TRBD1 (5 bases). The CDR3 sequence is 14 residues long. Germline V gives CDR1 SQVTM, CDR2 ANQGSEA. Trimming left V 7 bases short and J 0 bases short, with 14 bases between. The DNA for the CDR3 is TGCAGCGCTCCGCAGGGATCTAGCACAGATACGCAGTATTTT. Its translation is CSAPQGSSTDTQYF.

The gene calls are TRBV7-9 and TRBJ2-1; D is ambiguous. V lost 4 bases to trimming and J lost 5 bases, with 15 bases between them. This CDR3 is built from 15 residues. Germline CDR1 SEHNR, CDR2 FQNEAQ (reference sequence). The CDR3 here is CASSSTLFPHNEQFF. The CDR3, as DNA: TGTGCCAGCAGCTCGACACTTTTCCCTCACAATGAGCAGTTCTTC.